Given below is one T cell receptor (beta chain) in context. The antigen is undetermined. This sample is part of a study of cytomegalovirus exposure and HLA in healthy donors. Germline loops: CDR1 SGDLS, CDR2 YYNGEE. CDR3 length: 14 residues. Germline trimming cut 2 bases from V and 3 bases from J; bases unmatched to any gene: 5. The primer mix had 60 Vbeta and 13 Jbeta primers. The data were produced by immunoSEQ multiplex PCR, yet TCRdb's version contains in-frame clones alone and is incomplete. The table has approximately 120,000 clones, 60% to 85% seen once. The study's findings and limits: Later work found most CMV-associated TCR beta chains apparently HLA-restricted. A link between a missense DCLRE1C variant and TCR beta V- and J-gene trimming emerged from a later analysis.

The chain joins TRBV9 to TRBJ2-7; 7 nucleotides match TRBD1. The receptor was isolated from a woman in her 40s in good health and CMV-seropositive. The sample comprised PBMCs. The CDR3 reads CASSVGTEYYEQYF. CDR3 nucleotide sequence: TGTGCCAGCAGCGTCGGGACAGAGTACTACGAGCAGTACTTC.